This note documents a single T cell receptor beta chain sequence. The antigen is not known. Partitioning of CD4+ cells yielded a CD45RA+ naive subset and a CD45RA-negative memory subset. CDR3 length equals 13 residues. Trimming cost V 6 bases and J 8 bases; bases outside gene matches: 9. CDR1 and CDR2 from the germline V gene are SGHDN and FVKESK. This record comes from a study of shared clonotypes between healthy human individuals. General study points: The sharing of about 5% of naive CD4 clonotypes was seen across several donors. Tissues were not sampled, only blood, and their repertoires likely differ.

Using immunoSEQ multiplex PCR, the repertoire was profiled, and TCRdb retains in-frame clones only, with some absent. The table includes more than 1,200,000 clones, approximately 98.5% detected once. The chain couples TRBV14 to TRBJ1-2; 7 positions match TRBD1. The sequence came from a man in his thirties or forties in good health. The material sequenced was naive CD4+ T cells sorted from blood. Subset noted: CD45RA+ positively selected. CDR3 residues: CASRPPGQSGYTF. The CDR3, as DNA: TGTGCCAGCAGGCCTCCGGGACAGAGCGGCTACACCTTC.